The 13 T cell receptor beta chains reported below all come from one sample, sequenced in a study of cytomegalovirus exposure and HLA in healthy donors (dated by TCRdb to between 2016 and 2019). The receptor library was made with the immunoSEQ multiplex PCR assay. For the multiplex PCR, a mixture combining 60 forward primers for TCR Vbeta segments and 13 reverse primers for TCR Jbeta segments was used. TCRdb provides this immuneACCESS table in a form limited to in-frame rearrangements. Some clones are lacking; in checked studies, under half of them reflect an unresolved V gene, and why the rest are absent is not known. This sample comprises roughly 180,000 clones, around 85% of them detected only once. 1% of the sample lies in the top ten. The sample comprised PBMCs. These receptors were obtained from a boy aged 2-9 years in good health and CMV-seronegative.

The rearrangement uses TRBV25-1 and TRBJ2-5; 8 nucleotides match TRBD1. The CDR3 length is 13 residues. CDR1 is MGHDK, CDR2 SYGVNS, per germline. V was clipped by 7 bases and J by 5 bases; unmatched bases: 6. DNA for the CDR3: TGTGCCAGCACCACGGACAGGGATGAGACCCAGTACTTC. Its protein product is CASTTDRDETQYF.

This clone occurred once. DNA of the CDR3: TGTGCCAGCAGCCTCGGACTAGCGGGGGGTGAAGTAGGAGAGACCCAGTACTTC. Translation gives CASSLGLAGGEVGETQYF. This sequence joins TRBV7-7 and TRBJ2-5, with 14 bases lining up with TRBD2. Germline assignment: CDR1 SSHAT and CDR2 FNYEAQ (reference sequence). V trimming: 5 bases; J trimming: 4 bases; junction bases outside the gene matches: 12. This CDR3 has 18 residues.

The V and J genes are TRBV19 and TRBJ2-3; unclear D gene. Trimming cost V 5 bases and J 2 bases, with 8 bases left between them. The CDR3 loop spans 13 amino acids. Per germline, CDR1 LNHDA and CDR2 SQIVND (reference sequence). In DNA, the CDR3 is TGTGCCAGTAGTTTCACGGTCACAGATACGCAGTATTTT. Translated, it gives CASSFTVTDTQYF.

In its sample, this clone was seen a few times. This chain links TRBV6-1 with TRBJ2-7, with 8 bases fitting TRBD1. Per the germline V gene, CDR1 is MNHNS and CDR2 is SASEGT. V shed 8 bases, J shed 0 bases, and the junction held 6 bases outside the gene matches. This CDR3 has 14 amino acids. CDR3 region: CASAGTGDSYEQYF. The CDR3 nucleotides read TGTGCCAGCGCCGGGACAGGAGACTCCTACGAGCAGTACTTC.

V usage is TRBV27 and J usage is TRBJ2-5, with 7 bases matching TRBD2. CDR1 is MNHEY, CDR2 SMNVEV, per germline (reference sequence). The CDR3 has 19 amino acids. V dropped 2 bases and J dropped 5; count of bases not matched to a gene: 20. Here the CDR3 reads CASSLTPPRYAGDRETQYF. Here the CDR3 DNA reads TGTGCCAGCAGTTTAACCCCCCCGCGTTACGCGGGAGATCGGGAGACCCAGTACTTC.

This clone appeared a single time. Relative to the germline gene, one junction end is altered; a read error may explain this. The genes are TRBV7-7 and TRBJ2-1; TRBD1 aligns across 8 bases. The CDR3 totals 15 residues. CDR1 is SSHAT and CDR2 is FNYEAQ in the germline V gene (reference sequence). The CDR3 DNA is TGTGCTAGCAGCCCAGATAGGACAGGGAGGAATGAGCAGTTCTTC. Translation: CASSPDRTGRNEQFF.

The chain links TRBV6-5 to TRBJ2-3; TRBD2 aligns across 9 bases. The CDR3 covers 14 residues. Germline trimming cut 6 bases from V and 6 bases from J; bases unmatched to any gene: 7. Germline CDR1 reads MNHEY; CDR2 reads SVGAGI. The CDR3 DNA is TGTGCCAGCAGGAAAGCGGGAGGTTATGATACGCAGTATTTT. Protein: CASRKAGGYDTQYF.

The V call is TRBV10-1, the J call TRBJ2-5; D is perhaps TRBD1 (5 bases). The germline gives CDR1 WNHNN, CDR2 SYGVQD (reference sequence). Trimming removed 4 bases from V and 3 bases from J, with 9 bases in between. This CDR3 has 13 residues. The CDR3 sequence: CASSADREETQYF. CDR3 coding DNA: TGCGCCAGCAGTGCTGACAGAGAAGAGACCCAGTACTTC.

This chain uses TRBV9 with TRBJ2-3; no clear D gene. Germline CDR1 reads SGDLS; CDR2 reads YYNGEE. Trimming stripped 0 bases from V and 2 bases from J, with 10 bases between. There are 15 residues in the CDR3. The CDR3 is CASSVGPGFTDTQYF. In nucleotides, the CDR3 is TGTGCCAGCAGCGTAGGACCCGGGTTCACAGATACGCAGTATTTT.

The chain couples TRBV27 to TRBJ2-1; TRBD2 matches at 8 bases. From germline, CDR1 is MNHEY and CDR2 SMNVEV (reference sequence). With V trimmed by 4 bases and J by 8 bases, 13 bases remained unmatched. This CDR3 spans 16 amino acids. CDR3 in amino acids: CASSSREGGWPYEQFF. The CDR3 DNA reads as TGTGCCAGCAGTTCTCGGGAGGGAGGATGGCCCTATGAGCAGTTCTTC.

CDR3 protein: CASSVNSFSYNEQFF. In DNA, the CDR3 is TGTGCCAGCAGCGTAAACTCCTTCTCCTACAATGAGCAGTTCTTC. This sequence joins TRBV9 and TRBJ2-1; no definite D call. Germline CDR1 SGDLS, CDR2 YYNGEE. CDR3 length: 15 residues. Trimming stripped 1 base from V and 0 bases from J, with 8 bases between.

The chain links TRBV5-1 to TRBJ2-1; 7 bases are a match to TRBD2. V shed 3 bases, J shed 3 bases, and the junction held 12 bases outside the gene matches. Germline assignment: CDR1 SGHRS and CDR2 YFSETQ. The CDR3 loop spans 17 amino acids. CDR3 residues: CASSSGGTASVYNEQFF. CDR3 nucleotides: TGCGCCAGCAGCTCGGGAGGTACGGCTAGCGTCTACAATGAGCAGTTCTTC.

V is TRBV5-4 and J is TRBJ1-5; D perhaps matches TRBD1 (6 bases). The CDR3 consists of 13 residues. Germline V gives CDR1 SGHNT, CDR2 YYREEE (reference sequence). V lost 3 bases and J 4 bases, leaving 8 bases between the germline ends. CDR3 in DNA: TGTGCCAGCAGCTCGGACAGAAATCAGCCCCAGCATTTT. Translating gives CASSSDRNQPQHF.